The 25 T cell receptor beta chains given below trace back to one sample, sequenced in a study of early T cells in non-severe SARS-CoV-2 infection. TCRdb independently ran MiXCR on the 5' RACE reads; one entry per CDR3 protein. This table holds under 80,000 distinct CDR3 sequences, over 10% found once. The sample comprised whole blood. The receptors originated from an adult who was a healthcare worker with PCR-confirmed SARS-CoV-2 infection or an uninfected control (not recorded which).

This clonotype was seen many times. The CDR3 DNA sequence: TGCGCCAGCAGTGAGGACACCAGAAGTCAGTATTTT. This codes for CASSEDTRSQYF. The chain employs TRBV10-2 and TRBJ2-3; D ambiguous. This CDR3 is 12 amino acids long. Germline CDR1 WSHSY, CDR2 SAAADI. Trimming pared 2 bases from V and 12 bases from J, leaving 12 bases between.

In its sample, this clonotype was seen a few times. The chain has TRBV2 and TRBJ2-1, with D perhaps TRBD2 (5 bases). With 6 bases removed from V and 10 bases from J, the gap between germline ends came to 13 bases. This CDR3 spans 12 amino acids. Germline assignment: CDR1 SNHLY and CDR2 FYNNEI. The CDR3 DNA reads TGTGCCAGCAGCGAAACTAGAGACGAGCAGTTCTTC. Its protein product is CASSETRDEQFF.

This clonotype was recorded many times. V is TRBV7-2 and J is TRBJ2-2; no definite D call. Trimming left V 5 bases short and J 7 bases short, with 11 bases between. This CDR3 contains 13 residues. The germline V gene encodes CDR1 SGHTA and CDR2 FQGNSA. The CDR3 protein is CASSPRWGGELFF. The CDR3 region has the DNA TGTGCCAGCAGCCCCCGGTGGGGCGGGGAGCTGTTTTTT. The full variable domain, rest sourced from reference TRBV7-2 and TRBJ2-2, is GAGVSQSPSNKVTEKGKDVELRCDPISGHTALYWYRQSLGQGLEFLIYFQGNSAPDKSGLPSDRFSAERTGGSVSTLTIQRTQQEDSAVYLCASSPRWGGELFFGEGSRLTVL.

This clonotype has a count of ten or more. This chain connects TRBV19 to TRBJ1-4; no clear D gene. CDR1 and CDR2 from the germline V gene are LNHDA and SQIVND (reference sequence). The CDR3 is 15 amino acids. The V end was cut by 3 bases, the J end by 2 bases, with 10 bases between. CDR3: CASSMDGSTNEKLFF. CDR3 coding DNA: TGTGCCAGTAGTATGGACGGCAGTACTAATGAAAAACTGTTTTTT.

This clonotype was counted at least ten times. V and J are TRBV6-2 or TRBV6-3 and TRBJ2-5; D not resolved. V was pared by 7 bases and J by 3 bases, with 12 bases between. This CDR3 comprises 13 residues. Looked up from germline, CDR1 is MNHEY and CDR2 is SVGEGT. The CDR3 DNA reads TGTGCCAGCAAGGGCATGACAAAAGAGACCCAGTACTTC. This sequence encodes CASKGMTKETQYF.

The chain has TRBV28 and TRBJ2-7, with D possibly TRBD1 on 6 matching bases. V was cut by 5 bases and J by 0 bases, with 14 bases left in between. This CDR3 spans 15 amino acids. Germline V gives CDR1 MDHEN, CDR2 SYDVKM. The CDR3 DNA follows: TGTGCCAGCAGTCCGAGCACAGGGATCTCCTACGAGCAGTACTTC. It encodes CASSPSTGISYEQYF. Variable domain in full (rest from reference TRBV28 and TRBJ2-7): DVKVTQSSRYLVKRTGEKVFLECVQDMDHENMFWYRQDPGLGLRLIYFSYDVKMKEKGDIPEGYSVSREKKERFSLILESASTNQTSMYLCASSPSTGISYEQYFGPGTRLTVT.

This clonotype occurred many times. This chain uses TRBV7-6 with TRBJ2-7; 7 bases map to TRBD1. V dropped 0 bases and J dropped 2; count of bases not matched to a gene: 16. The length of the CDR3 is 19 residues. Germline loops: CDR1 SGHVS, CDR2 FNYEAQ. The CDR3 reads CASSLAEGNRGPPPYEQYF. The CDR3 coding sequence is TGTGCCAGCAGCTTAGCTGAAGGTAACAGGGGCCCTCCGCCCTACGAGCAGTACTTC.

For the CDR3, the DNA is TGTGCCAGCAGGCCGGCGTTGGGGGCCCAGTATGGCTACACCTTC. It translates to CASRPALGAQYGYTF. V gene TRBV6-2 or TRBV6-3 combines with J gene TRBJ1-2; D is perhaps TRBD1 (6 bases). The germline V gene encodes CDR1 MNHEY and CDR2 SVGEGT. Trimming left V 6 bases short and J 5 bases short, with 19 bases between. The CDR3 runs to 15 residues.

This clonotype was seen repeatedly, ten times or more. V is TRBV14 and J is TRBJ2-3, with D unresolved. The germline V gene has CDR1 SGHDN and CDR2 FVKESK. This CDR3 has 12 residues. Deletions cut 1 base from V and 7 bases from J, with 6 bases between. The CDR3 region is CASSQVPNTQYF. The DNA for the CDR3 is TGTGCCAGCAGCCAAGTCCCAAATACGCAGTATTTT.

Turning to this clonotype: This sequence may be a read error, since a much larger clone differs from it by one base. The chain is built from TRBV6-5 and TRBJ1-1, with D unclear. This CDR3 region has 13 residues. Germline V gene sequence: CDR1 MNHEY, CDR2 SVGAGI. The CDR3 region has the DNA TGTACCAGCAGTTATCTGGATTGGACTGAAGCTTTCTTT. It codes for CTSSYLDWTEAFF.

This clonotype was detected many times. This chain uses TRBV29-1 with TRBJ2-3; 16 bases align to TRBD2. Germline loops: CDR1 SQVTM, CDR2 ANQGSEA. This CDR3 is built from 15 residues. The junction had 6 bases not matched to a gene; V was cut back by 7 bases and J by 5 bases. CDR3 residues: CSATGTSGGVDTQYF. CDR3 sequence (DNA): TGCAGCGCTACCGGGACTAGCGGGGGGGTAGATACGCAGTATTTT.

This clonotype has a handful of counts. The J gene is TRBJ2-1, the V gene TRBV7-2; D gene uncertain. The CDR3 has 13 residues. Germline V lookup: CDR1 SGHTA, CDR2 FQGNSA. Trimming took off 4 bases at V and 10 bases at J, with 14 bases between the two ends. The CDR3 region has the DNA TGTGCCAGCAGCTCCACCAGCTACTACGAGCAGTTCTTC. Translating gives CASSSTSYYEQFF.

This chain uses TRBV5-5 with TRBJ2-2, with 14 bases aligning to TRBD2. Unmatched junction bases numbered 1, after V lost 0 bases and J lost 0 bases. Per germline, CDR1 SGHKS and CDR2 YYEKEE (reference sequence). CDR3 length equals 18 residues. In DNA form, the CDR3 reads TGTGCCAGCAGCTTGGGACTAGCGGGGGGGCCGAACACCGGGGAGCTGTTTTTT. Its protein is CASSLGLAGGPNTGELFF.

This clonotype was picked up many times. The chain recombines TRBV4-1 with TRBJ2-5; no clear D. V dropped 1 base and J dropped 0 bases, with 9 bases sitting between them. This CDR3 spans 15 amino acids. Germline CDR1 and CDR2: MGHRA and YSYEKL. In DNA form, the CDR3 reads TGCGCCAGCAGCCAAGCACACGGGTACCAAGAGACCCAGTACTTC. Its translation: CASSQAHGYQETQYF.

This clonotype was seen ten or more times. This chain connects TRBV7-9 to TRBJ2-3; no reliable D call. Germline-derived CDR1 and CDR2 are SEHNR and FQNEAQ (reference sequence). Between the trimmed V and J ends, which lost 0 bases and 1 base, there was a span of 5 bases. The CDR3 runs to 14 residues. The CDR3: CASSLAMGTDTQYF. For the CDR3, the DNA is TGTGCCAGCAGCTTAGCGATGGGCACAGATACGCAGTATTTT.

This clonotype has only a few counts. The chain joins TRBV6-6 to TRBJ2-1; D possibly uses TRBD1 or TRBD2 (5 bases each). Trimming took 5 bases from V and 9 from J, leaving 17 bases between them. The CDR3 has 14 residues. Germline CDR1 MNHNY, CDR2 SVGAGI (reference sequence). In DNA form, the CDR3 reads TGTGCCAGCAGTACTGGGAGCAGGGTGGGTGAGCAGTTCTTC. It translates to CASSTGSRVGEQFF.

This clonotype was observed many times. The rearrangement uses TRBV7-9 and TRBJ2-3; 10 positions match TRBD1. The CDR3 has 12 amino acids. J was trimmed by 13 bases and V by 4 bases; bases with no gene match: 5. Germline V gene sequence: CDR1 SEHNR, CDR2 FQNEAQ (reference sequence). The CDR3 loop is CASSSPDRGKYF. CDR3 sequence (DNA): TGTGCCAGCAGCTCCCCGGACAGGGGGAAGTATTTT.

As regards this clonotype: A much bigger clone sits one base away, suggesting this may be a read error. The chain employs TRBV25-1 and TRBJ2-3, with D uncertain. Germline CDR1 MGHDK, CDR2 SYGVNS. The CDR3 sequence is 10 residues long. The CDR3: CASSDSGQFF. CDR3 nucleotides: TGTGCCAGCAGTGATTCTGGGCAGTTTTTT.

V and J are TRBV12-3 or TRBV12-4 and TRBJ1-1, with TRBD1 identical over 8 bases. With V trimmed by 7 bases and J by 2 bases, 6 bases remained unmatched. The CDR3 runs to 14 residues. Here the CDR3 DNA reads TGTGCCAGCAACGCAGGGGGCGGCAACACTGAAGCTTTCTTT. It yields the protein CASNAGGGNTEAFF.

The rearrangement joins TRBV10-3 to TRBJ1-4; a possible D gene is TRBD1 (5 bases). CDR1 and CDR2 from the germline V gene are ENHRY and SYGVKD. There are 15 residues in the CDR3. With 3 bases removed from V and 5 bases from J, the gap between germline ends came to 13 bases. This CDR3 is CAISDPGGVNEKLFF. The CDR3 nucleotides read TGTGCCATCAGTGACCCCGGAGGGGTAAATGAAAAACTGTTTTTT.

In nucleotides, the CDR3 is TGTGCCAGCAGTTACCTCCAGGACTACGAGCAGTACTTC. Translated: CASSYLQDYEQYF. This chain connects TRBV6-5 to TRBJ2-7; D is uncertain. Trimming removed 2 bases at V and 3 bases at J, with 8 bases between. This CDR3 is built from 13 residues. Germline V gives CDR1 MNHEY, CDR2 SVGAGI.

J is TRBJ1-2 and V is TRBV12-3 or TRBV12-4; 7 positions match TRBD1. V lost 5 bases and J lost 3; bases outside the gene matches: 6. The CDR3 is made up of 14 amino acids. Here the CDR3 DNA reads TGTGCCAGCAGTCCGTCGACAGGGTACTATGGCTACACCTTC. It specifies CASSPSTGYYGYTF.

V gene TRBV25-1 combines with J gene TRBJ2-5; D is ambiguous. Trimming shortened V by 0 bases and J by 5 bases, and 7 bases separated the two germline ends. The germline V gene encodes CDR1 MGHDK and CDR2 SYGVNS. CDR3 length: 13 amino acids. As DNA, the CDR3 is TGTGCCAGCAGTGAATATTTAGGGGAGACCCAGTACTTC. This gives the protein CASSEYLGETQYF.

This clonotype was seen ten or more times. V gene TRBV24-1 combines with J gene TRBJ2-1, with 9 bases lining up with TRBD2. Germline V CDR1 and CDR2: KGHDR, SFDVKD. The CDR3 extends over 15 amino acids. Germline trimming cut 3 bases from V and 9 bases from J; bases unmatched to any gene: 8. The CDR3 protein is CATSDPLAGGAEQFF. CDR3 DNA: TGTGCCACCAGTGATCCGCTCGCGGGGGGGGCTGAGCAGTTCTTC.

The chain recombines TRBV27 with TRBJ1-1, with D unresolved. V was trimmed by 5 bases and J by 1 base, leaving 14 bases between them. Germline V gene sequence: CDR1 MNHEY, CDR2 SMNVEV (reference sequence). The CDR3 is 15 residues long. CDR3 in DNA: TGTGCCAGCAGTGCCGGGTCCTGGGGGAACACTGAAGCTTTCTTT. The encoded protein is CASSAGSWGNTEAFF.